The sequence of this T cell receptor beta chain was determined in a study of blood T cell repertoires in COVID-19. Assay used: immunoSEQ multiplex PCR; TCRdb lists only in-frame clones, some missing. The table includes a few hundred thousand clones, nearly 90% detected once. CDR1 SGHTA and CDR2 FQGNSA come from the germline V gene. V shed 6 bases and J shed 6 bases, with 8 bases lying between them. The CDR3 sequence is 11 residues long. This chain uses TRBV7-2 with TRBJ1-2, with D tentatively TRBD1 (6 bases). This receptor was identified in a woman aged 25-40 years with COVID-19, enrolled during active disease. The sequenced material came from peripheral blood. This CDR3 reads CASRWGHGYTF. CDR3 sequence (DNA): TGTGCCAGCAGGTGGGGGCATGGCTACACCTTC.